This T cell receptor beta chain emerged from a study of cytomegalovirus exposure and HLA in healthy donors. Notes on the study in general: Rarity held for most TCR sequences, but there were some public TCRs that occurred in many donors. In a later analysis, specific HLA alleles were associated with 15,000 to 20,000 TCR beta sequences at a 0.05 false discovery rate. Among the CMV-associated chains, three were confirmed in vitro as specific for CMV antigens.

Comment on this clone: Its antigen remains unidentified.

This CDR3 is 14 amino acids long. Trimming left V 5 bases short and J 8 bases short, with 18 bases between. Germline lookup yields CDR1 MDHEN and CDR2 SYDVKM. This PCR relied on a set of 60 Vbeta primers and 13 Jbeta primers. In the original analysis: Later analysis identified around 85 million unique TCR beta chains, approximately 10 million shared. The assay was immunoSEQ multiplex PCR, and TCRdb's table has in-frame clones only and misses some. V and J calls plus clone size are reproduced from that table; the DNA served to infer D and trimming. The sample consists of some 160,000 clones, about 76% of them appearing once.

The sequencing sample was made of PBMCs. The TCR comes from a woman younger than 30 in good health and CMV-seropositive. This sequence joins TRBV28 and TRBJ1-2, with D maybe TRBD1 (5 bases). As DNA, the CDR3 is TGTGCCAGCAGTCCCGCCGGGGGAGGGAAGGGCTACACCTTC. Translated, it gives CASSPAGGGKGYTF.